This T cell receptor (beta chain) was recorded in a study of a mutant IDH1 vaccine in newly diagnosed glioma. Study as a whole: Antecedent treatment encompassed radiotherapy, temozolomide, or their combination; the majority received both.

Only in-frame clones appear in the TCRdb table, and some are missing; sequencing was by immunoSEQ multiplex PCR. The repertoire holds about 98,000 clones, with around 90% as singletons. This clone was counted a single time. What it binds is unknown. The CDR3 loop spans 16 amino acids. V trimming: 9 bases; J trimming: 1 base; junction bases outside the gene matches: 10. CDR1 and CDR2 from the germline V gene are LNHDA and SQIVND (reference sequence). Indicated time point: baseline, week 1 (first vaccination visit). Specified treatment: pre-vaccination baseline after standard-of-care therapy. The donors had new WHO grade 3 or 4 astrocytomas; these were IDH1-mutant and ATRX-lost. Study conclusions and caveats: Immune responses induced by vaccination arose in 93.3% of the patients. It seemed that pseudoprogression was not linked to changes in the top peripheral T cell clonotypes.

The sequence was obtained from a woman between 50 and 59 years old with glioma. V is TRBV19 and J is TRBJ1-5, with TRBD1 matching over 9 bases. Sequencing used PBMCs, obtained from a glioma patient treated with radiotherapy, temozolomide or both. The CDR3 nucleotides read TGTGCCAGCCATGGACAGGGGCTGGGAAGCAATCAGCCCCAGCATTTT. Amino acids: CASHGQGLGSNQPQHF.